This is a list of T cell receptor beta chains from one sample in a study of a mutant IDH1 vaccine in newly diagnosed glioma. TCRdb keeps only in-frame clones here, not all; method: immunoSEQ multiplex PCR. This table holds tens of thousands of clones, around 81% found once. The antigens of these receptors remain unknown. Sequencing was performed on PBMCs, taken from a glioma patient whose treatment included an IDH1 peptide vaccine. The receptor source for this set is a woman aged 40-49 years with glioma. Some clones in this sample may be carry-over from other donors' samples. The CDR3 runs from the conserved cysteine through the conserved F or W. D genes are given only for firm matches. Rows give clone size only sometimes, using once, few, many, or a class for an expanded clone.

CDR3	DNA	V	J	D	size
CASSPLGSGASGANVLTF	TGCGCCAGCAGCCCCCTCGGGAGCGGGGCGTCTGGGGCCAACGTCCTGACTTTC	TRBV5-1	TRBJ2-6	TRBD2	NA
CASSLFGTVNTEAFF	TGTGCCAGCAGCTTGTTTGGGACAGTGAACACTGAAGCTTTCTTT	TRBV5-6	TRBJ1-1	TRBD1	NA
CASSSNPGAGKGEQYF	TGCGCCAGCAGCTCCAACCCGGGGGCAGGGAAGGGCGAGCAGTACTTC	TRBV5-1	TRBJ2-7	NA	once
CASSYESSYEQYF	TGTGCCAGCAGTTATGAGAGCTCCTACGAGCAGTACTTC	TRBV27	TRBJ2-7	NA	NA
CASSTSLALNTGELFF	TGTGCCAGCAGTACCTCACTAGCGCTGAACACCGGGGAGCTGTTTTTT	TRBV27	TRBJ2-2	TRBD2	NA
CASSSRTDPETQYF	TGTGCCAGCAGCTCGAGGACAGACCCTGAGACCCAGTACTTC	TRBV7-8	TRBJ2-5	NA	NA
CASSPGTGSFFHGYTF	TGTGCCAGCAGCCCCGGGACAGGGAGTTTTTTCCATGGCTACACCTTC	TRBV6-6	TRBJ1-2	TRBD1	few
CASSPDTNTEAFF	TGTGCCAGCAGCCCCGACACTAACACTGAAGCTTTCTTT	TRBV11-2	TRBJ1-1	NA	NA
CASRTPGPGNTIYF	TGTGCCTCTAGGACCCCCGGCCCTGGAAACACCATATATTTT	TRBV19	TRBJ1-3	NA	NA
CASSEYEQYF	TGTGCCAGCAGTGAGTACGAGCAGTACTTC	TRBV6-1	TRBJ2-7	NA	NA
CASGKEVDEQYF	TGTGCCAGCGGGAAGGAGGTGGACGAGCAGTACTTC	TRBV6-1	TRBJ2-7	NA	NA
CASVETVNTEAFF	TGTGCCAGCGTTGAGACAGTGAACACTGAAGCTTTCTTT	TRBV7-9	TRBJ1-1	NA	NA
CASSQDAFGAGEQFF	TGCGCCAGCAGCCAAGATGCGTTTGGGGCAGGTGAGCAGTTCTTC	TRBV4-1	TRBJ2-1	NA	NA
CASSPGGVAGANVLTF	TGTGCCAGCAGCCCCGGGGGGGTCGCTGGGGCCAACGTCCTGACTTTC	TRBV9	TRBJ2-6	TRBD2	NA
CASSLPGTRSYEQYF	TGTGCCAGCAGCCTCCCCGGGACTAGGAGCTACGAGCAGTACTTC	TRBV7-9	TRBJ2-7	TRBD2	NA
CASRSTSVGNEQFF	TGTGCCAGCAGGTCGACTAGCGTCGGCAATGAGCAGTTCTTC	TRBV2	TRBJ2-1	TRBD2	once
CASKLIAASYEQYF	TGTGCCAGCAAGCTTATAGCGGCGTCCTACGAGCAGTACTTC	TRBV5-6	TRBJ2-7	NA	NA
CANGAGANVLTF	TGTGCCAACGGAGCTGGGGCCAACGTCCTGACTTTC	TRBV10-3	TRBJ2-6	NA	NA
CASSSGRGEQYF	TGTGCCAGCAGCTCCGGGCGGGGCGAGCAGTACTTC	TRBV11-2	TRBJ2-7	NA	medium-sized
CASSSGQEVGAFF	TGTGCCAGCAGCTCCGGACAGGAGGTTGGAGCTTTCTTT	TRBV7-8	TRBJ1-1	TRBD1	NA
CASNLLTGTGDGYTF	TGTGCCAGCAATCTCCTAACCGGGACAGGGGATGGCTACACCTTC	TRBV2	TRBJ1-2	TRBD1	NA
CASSDRQGQEKLFF	TGTGCCAGCAGTGATAGGCAGGGGCAAGAAAAACTGTTTTTT	TRBV6-1	TRBJ1-4	NA	NA
CASSPQDLNEKLFF	TGCGCCAGCAGCCCTCAGGACCTGAATGAAAAACTGTTTTTT	TRBV5-1	TRBJ1-4	NA	NA
CASSNTGQGAYEQYF	TGCGCCAGCAGCAATACGGGACAGGGTGCCTACGAGCAGTACTTC	TRBV5-1	TRBJ2-7	TRBD1	NA
CASSFSSVALTKDILGETEAFF	TGCGCCAGCTCCTTTAGTAGTGTGGCGCTGACTAAAGACATACTGGGAGAGACTGAAGCTTTCTTT	TRBV4-3	TRBJ1-1	NA	NA
CASGSGGGYNEQFF	TGTGCCAGCGGTAGCGGGGGGGGTTACAATGAGCAGTTCTTC	TRBV7-9	TRBJ2-1	TRBD2	NA
CASSGTSGGDEQYF	TGCGCCAGCTCGGGGACTAGCGGGGGAGACGAGCAGTACTTC	TRBV5-1	TRBJ2-7	TRBD2	NA
CASSSSRYEQYF	TGTGCCAGCAGTTCTAGTAGGTACGAGCAGTACTTC	TRBV6-5	TRBJ2-7	NA	NA
CSVDLLGAEAFF	TGCAGCGTTGACCTCCTCGGTGCTGAAGCTTTCTTT	TRBV29-1	TRBJ1-1	NA	NA
CASSFLTSGSSYNEQFF	TGTGCCAGTAGTTTTTTGACTAGCGGGAGCTCCTACAATGAGCAGTTCTTC	TRBV19	TRBJ2-1	TRBD2	NA
CASSVAGDRANTIYF	TGTGCCAGCAGCGTAGCTGGAGACAGGGCAAACACCATATATTTT	TRBV9	TRBJ1-3	TRBD1	NA
CASSPGTGGESGELFF	TGTGCCAGTAGTCCCGGGACAGGGGGCGAGAGCGGGGAGCTGTTTTTT	TRBV19	TRBJ2-2	TRBD1	NA
CASSVAETSFEQYF	TGTGCCAGCAGCGTAGCGGAGACTAGCTTTGAGCAGTACTTC	TRBV9	TRBJ2-7	TRBD2	NA
CASQPGRHTQYF	TGTGCCAGCCAACCCGGGAGGCATACGCAGTATTTT	TRBV28	TRBJ2-3	TRBD2	NA
CASSENQGANEKLFF	TGTGCCAGCAGCGAAAACCAGGGGGCTAATGAAAAACTGTTTTTT	TRBV4-2	TRBJ1-4	TRBD1	NA
CASSVVKGEGTQYF	TGTGCCAGCAGCGTAGTAAAGGGTGAGGGTACGCAGTATTTT	TRBV9	TRBJ2-3	NA	NA
CASSPSGEYGYTF	TGCGCCAGCAGCCCTTCAGGGGAGTATGGCTACACCTTC	TRBV4-1	TRBJ1-2	NA	NA
CASSEGRAYEQYF	TGTGCCAGCAGTGAGGGCAGAGCCTACGAGCAGTACTTC	TRBV2	TRBJ2-7	NA	NA
CASSVARETDTQYF	TGTGCCAGCAGCGTAGCCCGGGAGACAGATACGCAGTATTTT	TRBV9	TRBJ2-3	NA	NA
CASSYGGQNRGYEQFF	TGTGCCAGCAGTTACGGGGGGCAGAACCGGGGTTATGAGCAGTTCTTC	TRBV6-6	TRBJ2-1	NA	NA
CASSIDANEQFF	TGTGCCAGCAGCATCGACGCGAATGAGCAGTTCTTC	TRBV5-4	TRBJ2-1	NA	NA
CSVGSVFETQYF	TGCAGCGTTGGGTCGGTGTTTGAGACCCAGTACTTC	TRBV29-1	TRBJ2-5	NA	NA
CASSWAPGHRGSPLHF	TGTGCCAGCAGCTGGGCCCCGGGGCACAGGGGCTCACCCCTCCACTTT	TRBV5-6	TRBJ1-6	TRBD1	few
CTSSQVGRGGHNEQFF	TGCACCAGCAGCCAAGTTGGACGGGGGGGCCACAATGAGCAGTTCTTC	TRBV1	TRBJ2-1	NA	NA
CSAPTAFTDTQYF	TGCAGCGCCCCGACAGCCTTCACAGATACGCAGTATTTT	TRBV29-1	TRBJ2-3	NA	NA
CASSLIRGQRETQYF	TGCGCCAGCAGCTTGATAAGGGGGCAACGGGAGACCCAGTACTTC	TRBV5-1	TRBJ2-5	TRBD1	NA
CASSRQGGFGMNEQFF	TGTGCCAGCAGTAGACAGGGCGGGTTCGGAATGAATGAGCAGTTCTTC	TRBV7-2	TRBJ2-1	TRBD1	NA
CASSQEGTPSGYGYTF	TGTGCCAGCAGCCAAGAGGGCACCCCCAGTGGCTATGGCTACACCTTC	TRBV2	TRBJ1-2	NA	few
CARSPYWSTRCEQYF	TGTGCCAGAAGCCCTTATTGGTCCACACGGTGCGAGCAGTACTTC	TRBV7-5	TRBJ2-7	NA	NA
CASSEALMGRADRELFF	TGTGCCAGCAGTGAAGCGCTGATGGGCAGGGCGGACAGGGAGCTGTTTTTT	TRBV2	TRBJ2-2	NA	NA
CASSRTLAGGSDTQYF	TGTGCCAGCAGCCGTACTCTAGCGGGGGGTAGTGATACGCAGTATTTT	TRBV4-2	TRBJ2-3	TRBD2	NA